This T cell receptor beta chain was documented in a study of glioma-infiltrating T cells after dendritic cell vaccination. Trimming cost V 3 bases and J 5 bases, with 11 bases left between them. Germline loops: CDR1 GTSNPN, CDR2 SVGIG (reference sequence). The length of the CDR3 is 13 residues. Documented time point: after dendritic cell vaccination, including at tumor progression/relapse. Input was approximately 2.1 ug genomic DNA, or all available if less. The primer mix had 60 V beta and 13 J beta primers. Only in-frame clones appear in the TCRdb table, and some are missing; sequencing was by immunoSEQ multiplex PCR. The sample lists 85,000 to 100,000 clones; roughly 80% were seen once.

V usage is TRBV30 and J usage is TRBJ2-1, with D perhaps TRBD2 (6 bases). The sample here was blood, taken after dendritic cell vaccination. The TCR originated in a human donor with glioblastoma. This CDR3 is CAWRERADNEQFF. CDR3 nucleotide sequence: TGTGCCTGGAGGGAGCGGGCTGACAATGAGCAGTTCTTC.